This is a list of T cell receptor beta chains from one sample in a study of cytomegalovirus exposure and HLA in healthy donors. The protocol was immunoSEQ multiplex PCR, while the TCRdb copy is restricted to in-frame clones and leaves out a portion. The data contain tens of thousands of clones, approximately 77% of them singletons. Material: PBMCs. The receptors come from a middle-aged woman in good health and CMV-seropositive. CDR3s include the opening cysteine and the closing phenylalanine or tryptophan. The order of the fields is CDR3 DNA, CDR3 protein, V gene, clone size, D gene, J gene. The D gene is left open where the match is weak. Some rows mark clone size as missing; the rest say once, few, many or name a class of expanded clone.

cdr3_nt: TGCGCCAGCAGCTTTAACGGACAGAGCCCCTACGAGCAGTACTTC; cdr3_aa: CASSFNGQSPYEQYF; v_call: TRBV5-1; clone_size: -; d_call: -; j_call: TRBJ2-7
cdr3_nt: TGTGCCAGCAGCCTAACCCCGGACACCGGGGAGCTGTTTTTT; cdr3_aa: CASSLTPDTGELFF; v_call: TRBV27; clone_size: -; d_call: -; j_call: TRBJ2-2
cdr3_nt: TGTGCCAGCAGTCTCACCGGGGACTCTGGAAACACCATATATTTT; cdr3_aa: CASSLTGDSGNTIYF; v_call: TRBV6-1; clone_size: -; d_call: -; j_call: TRBJ1-3
cdr3_nt: TGTGCCAGCAGCTTGGGAGACCAGAGCTCCTACGAGCAGTACTTC; cdr3_aa: CASSLGDQSSYEQYF; v_call: TRBV7-9; clone_size: -; d_call: -; j_call: TRBJ2-7
cdr3_nt: TGTGCCTGGATGGCGGCCACTGAAGCTTTCTTT; cdr3_aa: CAWMAATEAFF; v_call: TRBV30; clone_size: -; d_call: -; j_call: TRBJ1-1
cdr3_nt: TGTGCCAGCAGCTTAGTTTCTAGCGGGGGTTTAGGTTGGGAGCTGTTTTTT; cdr3_aa: CASSLVSSGGLGWELFF; v_call: TRBV11-2; clone_size: -; d_call: TRBD2; j_call: TRBJ2-2
cdr3_nt: TGTGCCAGCAGTGAAGGGGCAGGGCTGGGAGGCTACACCTTC; cdr3_aa: CASSEGAGLGGYTF; v_call: TRBV6-4; clone_size: -; d_call: -; j_call: TRBJ1-2
cdr3_nt: TGCGCCAGTTCGATCTCAGGGGGAGTGAACACTGAAGCTTTCTTT; cdr3_aa: CASSISGGVNTEAFF; v_call: TRBV5-1; clone_size: -; d_call: TRBD1; j_call: TRBJ1-1
cdr3_nt: TGTGCCAGCAGCTTGGAGGGACACAGTAACACTGAAGCTTTCTTT; cdr3_aa: CASSLEGHSNTEAFF; v_call: TRBV5-8; clone_size: -; d_call: -; j_call: TRBJ1-1
cdr3_nt: TGCGCCAGCAGCGGTAGACAGGGGGCGCAAGCGGAGACCCAGTACTTC; cdr3_aa: CASSGRQGAQAETQYF; v_call: TRBV5-1; clone_size: -; d_call: TRBD1; j_call: TRBJ2-5
cdr3_nt: TGCGCCAGCAGGTTGGGGACAGGAAACACCGGGGAGCTGTTTTTT; cdr3_aa: CASRLGTGNTGELFF; v_call: TRBV5-1; clone_size: -; d_call: TRBD1; j_call: TRBJ2-2
cdr3_nt: TGTGCCAGCAGCGTGTCAGTAGGAAACACCATATATTTT; cdr3_aa: CASSVSVGNTIYF; v_call: TRBV9; clone_size: -; d_call: -; j_call: TRBJ1-3
cdr3_nt: TGCGCCAGCAGCCCATCCCCTAGGCCAGATACGCAGTATTTT; cdr3_aa: CASSPSPRPDTQYF; v_call: TRBV4-1; clone_size: -; d_call: -; j_call: TRBJ2-3
cdr3_nt: TGCGCCAGCAGCTTGGGGGTACTAGCGGGGGGGCTTAACAATGAGCAGTTCTTC; cdr3_aa: CASSLGVLAGGLNNEQFF; v_call: TRBV5-1; clone_size: -; d_call: TRBD2; j_call: TRBJ2-1
cdr3_nt: TGTGCCAGCAGCTCCTCGGAGGCTGTCTATGGCTACACCTTC; cdr3_aa: CASSSSEAVYGYTF; v_call: TRBV7-9; clone_size: -; d_call: -; j_call: TRBJ1-2
cdr3_nt: TGTGCCAGCAGCCCCTCTGAGGCTGGGTACACAGATACGCAGTATTTT; cdr3_aa: CASSPSEAGYTDTQYF; v_call: TRBV9; clone_size: -; d_call: -; j_call: TRBJ2-3
cdr3_nt: TGTGCCAGCAGGAGGACTAGCGGGGGGAAAGAGACCCAGTACTTC; cdr3_aa: CASRRTSGGKETQYF; v_call: TRBV2; clone_size: -; d_call: TRBD2; j_call: TRBJ2-5
cdr3_nt: TGTGCCAGCAGCGTAGTAGCGGGACCCTACAATGAGCAGTTCTTC; cdr3_aa: CASSVVAGPYNEQFF; v_call: TRBV9; clone_size: few; d_call: TRBD2; j_call: TRBJ2-1
cdr3_nt: TGTGCCAGCAACGACAGGGGGTCCACTGAAGCTTTCTTT; cdr3_aa: CASNDRGSTEAFF; v_call: TRBV7-3; clone_size: -; d_call: TRBD1; j_call: TRBJ1-1
cdr3_nt: TGTGCCAGCAGCGTAGGGGGCGGGGGCTACAATGAGCAGTTCTTC; cdr3_aa: CASSVGGGGYNEQFF; v_call: TRBV9; clone_size: -; d_call: TRBD2; j_call: TRBJ2-1
cdr3_nt: TGTGCCAGTACTCCGGGAACTGAAGCTTTCTTT; cdr3_aa: CASTPGTEAFF; v_call: TRBV19; clone_size: -; d_call: -; j_call: TRBJ1-1
cdr3_nt: TGTGCCAGCAGCTTGGACAACACCTACAATGAGCAGTTCTTC; cdr3_aa: CASSLDNTYNEQFF; v_call: TRBV9; clone_size: -; d_call: -; j_call: TRBJ2-1
cdr3_nt: TGCGCCAGCAGCTTGACTAGCGGGGCTCTTGGGGAGCAGTTCTTC; cdr3_aa: CASSLTSGALGEQFF; v_call: TRBV5-1; clone_size: -; d_call: TRBD2; j_call: TRBJ2-1
cdr3_nt: TGCAGCGCGGGACAGAGGGAAAACACCATATATTTT; cdr3_aa: CSAGQRENTIYF; v_call: TRBV29-1; clone_size: once; d_call: TRBD1; j_call: TRBJ1-3
cdr3_nt: TGTGCCAGTAGTATCGGGCGGGGTATTGTTGGTGAGCAGTTCTTC; cdr3_aa: CASSIGRGIVGEQFF; v_call: TRBV19; clone_size: -; d_call: -; j_call: TRBJ2-1